The 22 T cell receptor beta chains presented below share a single source sample, sequenced in a study of blood T cells in healthy people across ages. Combining a sample-barcoded 5' primer with a J-beta primer mix, a second PCR ran for 7 to 11 cycles. TCRdb reanalysed the 5' RACE reads using MiXCR and keeps one entry per CDR3 protein. This sample has about 320,000 distinct CDR3 sequences; roughly 26% occur once, and the top ten carry 25% to 35%. Material: blood. These receptors were collected from a woman aged 65 to 85 in good health.

The chain uses TRBV11-3 and TRBJ2-5; D is unresolved. The end of the DNA is better explained by TRBJ2-1, so the J call may be wrong. This CDR3 has 15 amino acids. The germline V gene has CDR1 SGHNT and CDR2 YENEEA. CDR3 DNA: TGTGCCAGCAGCCCCAGCGTCGGGCTATCGGGCGAGCAGTTCTTC. Protein: CASSPSVGLSGEQFF.

The table lists this clonotype with a few counts. V is TRBV27 and J is TRBJ2-6; D gene uncertain. V was clipped by 2 bases and J by 2 bases, with 4 bases between them. CDR3 length equals 14 residues. CDR1 and CDR2 (germline): MNHEY, SMNVEV (reference sequence). For the CDR3, the DNA is TGTGCCAGCAGTTTAAGAACTGGGGCCAACGTCCTGACTTTC. Translation: CASSLRTGANVLTF.

The V gene is TRBV2, the J gene TRBJ2-7, with 7 positions matching TRBD2. Germline-derived CDR1 and CDR2 are SNHLY and FYNNEI. Germline trimming cut 8 bases from V and 2 bases from J; bases unmatched to any gene: 12. This CDR3 is built from 15 residues. CDR3 in DNA: TGTGCCAGCCTCGTCGAGGGAGGGTCGGCCTACGAGCAGTACTTC. Translating gives CASLVEGGSAYEQYF. The whole variable domain, filled in from reference TRBV2 and TRBJ2-7, reads EPEVTQTPSHQVTQMGQEVILRCVPISNHLYFYWYRQILGQKVEFLVSFYNNEISEKSEIFDDQFSVERPDGSNFTLKIRSTKLEDSAMYFCASLVEGGSAYEQYFGPGTRLTVT.

The chain has TRBV4-3 and TRBJ2-5; 7 bases fit TRBD1. With V trimmed by 1 base and J by 7 bases, 6 bases remained unmatched. The CDR3 is made up of 14 amino acids. Germline values: CDR1 LGHNA, CDR2 YSLEER. The chain's CDR3 is CASSQAQGEGTQYF. In DNA, the CDR3 is TGCGCCAGCAGCCAAGCGCAGGGGGAAGGGACCCAGTACTTC.

In this sample, this clonotype turned up many times. The rearrangement links TRBV4-1 to TRBJ2-5; D gene uncertain. Germline CDR1 MGHRA, CDR2 YSYEKL. The CDR3 length is 13 residues. Trimming cost V 3 bases and J 2 bases, with 7 bases left between them. The CDR3 spells CASSQMGQETQYF. DNA for the CDR3: TGCGCCAGCAGCCAGATGGGACAAGAGACCCAGTACTTC.

For the CDR3, the DNA is TGCAGTGCTAGAGTCTGGGCGGGCCGAGCTAACTATGGCTACACCTTC. Translation gives CSARVWAGRANYGYTF. The J gene is TRBJ1-2, the V gene TRBV20-1; D unresolved. This CDR3 is 16 amino acids long. From germline, CDR1 is DFQATT and CDR2 SNEGSKA (reference sequence). The V end was cut by 1 base, the J end by 0 bases, with 15 bases between.

The table lists this clonotype with a few counts. CDR3 sequence: CASSQDLVRTEAFF. CDR3 bases: TGTGCCAGCAGCCAAGATTTGGTCAGAACGGAAGCTTTCTTT. The gene calls are TRBV14 and TRBJ1-1; D uncertain. CDR3 length equals 14 residues. The V and J ends lost 0 bases and 8 bases respectively, with 13 bases between them. Germline V gives CDR1 SGHDN, CDR2 FVKESK.

The chain has TRBV9 and TRBJ1-5; D not resolved. Trimming pared 0 bases from V and 5 bases from J, leaving 9 bases between. The CDR3 extends over 14 amino acids. Germline CDR1 is SGDLS and CDR2 is YYNGEE. The CDR3: CASSVDKADQPQHF. In DNA form, the CDR3 reads TGTGCCAGCAGCGTAGACAAGGCTGATCAGCCCCAGCATTTT.

J is TRBJ2-1 and V is TRBV20-1; 7 positions match TRBD2. Trimming took 0 bases from V and 0 from J; bases not matched to a gene: 11. Germline values: CDR1 DFQATT, CDR2 SNEGSKA (reference sequence). This CDR3 is 18 amino acids long. The CDR3 region is CSAREGRVLVSSYNEQFF. DNA of the CDR3: TGCAGTGCTAGAGAGGGGAGGGTTTTAGTGAGCTCCTACAATGAGCAGTTCTTC.

A few counts support this clonotype. V is TRBV4-1 and J is TRBJ1-2, with a possible D match to TRBD1 (6 bases). The CDR3 is 14 amino acids. CDR1 and CDR2 (germline): MGHRA, YSYEKL. The ends were cut back, 3 bases at V and 8 bases at J, with 16 bases in the middle. CDR3 sequence: CASSQDDRPVGYTF. CDR3 coding DNA: TGCGCCAGCAGCCAGGACGACAGGCCAGTAGGCTACACCTTC.

This clonotype has only a few counts. The rearrangement joins TRBV20-1 to TRBJ1-6; no definite D call. Looked up from germline, CDR1 is DFQATT and CDR2 is SNEGSKA (reference sequence). The CDR3 length is 15 residues. Trimming shortened V by 0 bases and J by 4 bases, and 10 bases separated the two germline ends. In DNA form, the CDR3 reads TGCAGTGCTAGAGATACGTCAGATTATAATTCACCCCTCCACTTT. Amino acids: CSARDTSDYNSPLHF.

This chain uses TRBV7-2 with TRBJ2-1, with no clear D. The J call may not be correct, given that the DNA end is closer to TRBJ2-5. This CDR3 is 15 amino acids long. CDR1 and CDR2 (germline): SGHTA, FQGNSA. The DNA for the CDR3 is TGTGCCAGCAGCTTTGCACAACCCGGAAAAGAGACCCAGTACTTC. Encoded protein: CASSFAQPGKETQYF.

CDR3 loop: CSARGQGSWNEQFF. The CDR3, as DNA: TGCAGCGCTCGGGGACAGGGGAGTTGGAATGAGCAGTTCTTC. The chain is built from TRBV29-1 and TRBJ2-1; TRBD1 matches at 10 bases. V trimming: 7 bases; J trimming: 7 bases; junction bases outside the gene matches: 10. CDR1 and CDR2 (germline): SQVTM, ANQGSEA. This CDR3 has 14 residues.

This clonotype was found a few times. This sequence joins TRBV2 and TRBJ2-1; 9 bases line up with TRBD2. Looked up from germline, CDR1 is SNHLY and CDR2 is FYNNEI. CDR3 length equals 15 residues. V lost 4 bases and J lost 4; bases outside the gene matches: 5. The DNA for the CDR3 is TGTGCCAGCAGTGGCGGGAGGGCCGAGTACAATGAGCAGTTCTTC. Its protein product is CASSGGRAEYNEQFF.

About this clonotype itself: The junction differs from germline at one of its ends, possibly a read error. This sequence joins TRBV5-8 and TRBJ1-1, with D possibly matching TRBD1 (5 bases). Germline-derived CDR1 and CDR2 are SGHTS and YDEGEE. The CDR3 has 15 residues. The CDR3: CAGRRGLFLNTEAFF. The CDR3 DNA reads TGTGCCGGCAGACGGGGACTGTTTCTGAACACTGAAGCTTTCTTT.

CDR3 protein: CSVERGPDTEAFF. DNA for the CDR3: TGCAGCGTTGAAAGGGGCCCGGACACTGAAGCTTTCTTT. This chain joins TRBV29-1 and TRBJ1-1, with a possible D match to TRBD1 (5 bases). This CDR3 region has 13 residues. Germline CDR1 reads SQVTM; CDR2 reads ANQGSEA. V lost 2 bases to trimming and J lost 3 bases, with 10 bases between them.

This clonotype was seen a few times. The chain uses TRBV9 and TRBJ2-5, with TRBD1 matching over 7 bases. CDR1 is SGDLS and CDR2 is YYNGEE in the germline V gene. There are 14 residues in the CDR3. Germline trimming cut 0 bases from V and 2 bases from J; bases unmatched to any gene: 1. The CDR3, as DNA: TGTGCCAGCAGCGTAGAGACAGGGCAAGAGACCCAGTACTTC. This codes for CASSVETGQETQYF.

This clonotype was found a few times. The chain employs TRBV11-2 and TRBJ2-3; TRBD1 aligns across 9 bases. The germline V gene encodes CDR1 SGHAT and CDR2 FQNNGV. Trimming took 4 bases from V and 2 from J; bases not matched to a gene: 7. The length of the CDR3 is 16 residues. The CDR3 DNA is TGTGCCAGCAGCTACCGGACAGGGGCGGCCACAGATACGCAGTATTTT. Amino acids: CASSYRTGAATDTQYF.

This clonotype has more than one count but fewer than ten. V gene TRBV5-5 combines with J gene TRBJ2-3, with a weak D call TRBD2 (5 bases). The germline CDR1 and CDR2 sequences are SGHKS and YYEKEE (reference sequence). The CDR3 totals 15 residues. V dropped 5 bases and J dropped 2 bases, with 15 bases sitting between them. CDR3 residues: CASRMADFNTDTQYF. CDR3 coding DNA: TGTGCCAGCAGGATGGCGGACTTTAACACAGATACGCAGTATTTT.

The genes are TRBV15 and TRBJ2-1; the match to TRBD2 covers 8 bases. The CDR3 runs to 16 residues. Germline CDR1 reads LNHNV; CDR2 reads YYDKDF (reference sequence). V lost 0 bases, J lost 2 bases, and 3 bases stayed unmatched. Here the CDR3 DNA reads TGTGCCACCAGCAGAGAAACGGGACTAGCCTACAATGAGCAGTTCTTC. It translates to CATSRETGLAYNEQFF. Full variable domain (outside the CDR3, taken from reference TRBV15 and TRBJ2-1): DAMVIQNPRYQVTQFGKPVTLSCSQTLNHNVMYWYQQKSSQAPKLLFHYYDKDFNNEADTPDNFQSRRPNTSFCFLDIRSPGLGDTAMYLCATSRETGLAYNEQFFGPGTRLTVL.

This clonotype came up many times. The genes are TRBV6-2 or TRBV6-3 and TRBJ2-5; TRBD2 matches at 14 bases. This CDR3 comprises 17 residues. CDR1 and CDR2 from the germline V gene are MNHEY and SVGEGT. The V segment lost 5 bases and the J segment 4 bases; nucleotides outside the gene matches: 9. Here the CDR3 reads CASSKPGLAGARETQYF. CDR3 in DNA: TGTGCCAGCAGTAAACCGGGACTAGCGGGAGCGCGAGAGACCCAGTACTTC.

A few counts support this clonotype. V and J are TRBV20-1 and TRBJ1-1; D remains ambiguous. The ends were cut back, 1 base at V and 2 bases at J, with 11 bases in the middle. The germline CDR1 and CDR2 sequences are DFQATT and SNEGSKA (reference sequence). This CDR3 has 14 amino acids. CDR3 DNA sequence: TGCAGTGCTAGAGCTGGGGAAGGAAACACTGAAGCTTTCTTT. Encoded protein: CSARAGEGNTEAFF.